This TCR beta chain was identified in a study of OX40 agonist ivuxolimab in advanced cancers. In the study overall: Each patient was given ivuxolimab into a vein every 2 weeks, at 0.01 to 10 mg/kg. Enrolled patients in dose escalation had cancers that were hepatocellular carcinoma, melanoma, renal cell or head and neck cancer. A history of anti-PD-1, anti-PD-L1 or anti-CTLA-4 therapy was acceptable, and more than 30% had some. Findings and caveats of the study: Averaging showed that CD8+ T cells had more expanded clones than CD4+ did.

Clones were read by immunoSEQ multiplex PCR, and TCRdb kept only the in-frame ones, dropping some. This table holds around 20,000 clones, roughly 74% found once. In this sample, this clone turned up a few times. Its antigen is as yet unknown. The CDR3 length is 18 residues. V lost 4 bases to trimming and J lost 4 bases; unmatched junction nucleotides: 14. In germline, CDR1 is MDHEN, CDR2 SYDVKM. The chain couples TRBV28 to TRBJ2-3; 10 bases match TRBD2. Sequencing was performed on CD4+ or CD8+ T cells sorted from blood, taken in a trial of the OX40 agonist ivuxolimab. The receptor was isolated from an adult with an advanced solid tumor such as melanoma, head and neck, liver or kidney cancer. Here the CDR3 DNA reads TGTGCCAGCAGTTCGCCAACTTCGCTAGCGGGGGTTTCAGATACGCAGTATTTT. Its translation: CASSSPTSLAGVSDTQYF.